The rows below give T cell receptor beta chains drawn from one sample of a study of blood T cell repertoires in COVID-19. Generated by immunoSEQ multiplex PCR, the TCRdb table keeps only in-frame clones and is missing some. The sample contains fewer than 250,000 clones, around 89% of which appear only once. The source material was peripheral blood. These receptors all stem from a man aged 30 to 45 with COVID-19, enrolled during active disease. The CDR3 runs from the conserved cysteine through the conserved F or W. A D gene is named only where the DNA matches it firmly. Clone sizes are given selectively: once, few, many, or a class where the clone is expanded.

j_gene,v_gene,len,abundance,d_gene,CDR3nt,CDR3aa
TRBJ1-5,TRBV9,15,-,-,TGTGCCAGCCTTCTGGACAGTAACAGCAATCAGCCCCAGCATTTT,CASLLDSNSNQPQHF
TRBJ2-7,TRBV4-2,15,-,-,TGTGCCAGCAGCCCCCCCCTTGGGGGGGCTGAGGAGCAGTACTTC,CASSPPLGGAEEQYF
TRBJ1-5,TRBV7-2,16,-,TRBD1,TGTGCCAGCAGCTTAGGGGGACAGGGAGCTCTCCAGCCCCAGCATTTT,CASSLGGQGALQPQHF
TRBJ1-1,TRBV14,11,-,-,TGTGCCAGCAGCCAATTCAGTGAAGCTTTCTTT,CASSQFSEAFF
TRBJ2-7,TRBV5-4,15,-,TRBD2,TGTGCCAGCAGCTGGAAAGCGGGGGACTCCTACGAGCAGTACTTC,CASSWKAGDSYEQYF
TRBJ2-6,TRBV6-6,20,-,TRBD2,TGTGCCAGCAGTCCGTCTCGTCTAGATCGGGGGGATACTGGGGCCAACGTCCTGACTTTC,CASSPSRLDRGDTGANVLTF
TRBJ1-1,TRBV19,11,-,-,TGTGCCAGTCGGGTCGAGGAGGAAGCTTTCTTT,CASRVEEEAFF
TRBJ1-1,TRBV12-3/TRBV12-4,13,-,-,TGTGCCAGCAGTGACTCAGTGAACACTGAAGCTTTCTTT,CASSDSVNTEAFF
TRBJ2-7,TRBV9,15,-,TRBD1,TGTGCCAGCAGCCCCAGACAGGGGGCTGTCAACGAGCAGTACTTC,CASSPRQGAVNEQYF
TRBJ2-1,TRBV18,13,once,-,TGTGCCAGCTCACCACCCGGGGTAGATGAGCAGTTCTTC,CASSPPGVDEQFF
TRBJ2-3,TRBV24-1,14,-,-,TGTGCCACCAGTGATTTGGCAGGCACAGATACGCAGTATTTT,CATSDLAGTDTQYF
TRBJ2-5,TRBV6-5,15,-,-,TGTGCCAGCAGTTACTCCAGGGCGCAGCAAGAGACCCAGTACTTC,CASSYSRAQQETQYF
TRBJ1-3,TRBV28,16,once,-,TGTGCCAGCAGTTTCCTGGGACATTTCTCTGGAAACACCATATATTTT,CASSFLGHFSGNTIYF
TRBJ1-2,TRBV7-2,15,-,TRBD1,TGTGCCAGCAGCTTAGGGCCTGACAGGGCCTATGGCTACACCTTC,CASSLGPDRAYGYTF
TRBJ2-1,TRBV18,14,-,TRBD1,TGTGCCAGCTCACCACTGGGACAGGAGGCTGAGCAGTTCTTC,CASSPLGQEAEQFF
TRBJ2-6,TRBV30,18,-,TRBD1,TGTGCCCGCGACAGGGGGCTCCCAGGCTTGGCTGGGGCCAACGTCCTGACTTTC,CARDRGLPGLAGANVLTF
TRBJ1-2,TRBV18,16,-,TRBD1,TGTGCCAGCTCACCACCCGGACAGGGGGGTGGCTATGGCTACACCTTC,CASSPPGQGGGYGYTF